This T cell receptor (beta chain) was captured in a study of cytomegalovirus exposure and HLA in healthy donors. Study-wide results and caveats: A prior analysis recorded that most TCR beta V segments were productive about 87% or about 30% of the time. TCR beta chain V- and J-gene trimming was linked, in a later analysis, to a missense variant in DCLRE1C.

As to this clone: Its antigen remains unknown.

Germline loops: CDR1 LNHDA, CDR2 SQIVND (reference sequence). The CDR3 consists of 12 residues. The V and J ends lost 0 bases and 9 bases respectively, with 8 bases between them. It was with 60 Vbeta and 13 Jbeta primers that the PCR ran. Method: immunoSEQ multiplex PCR; TCRdb's copy keeps in-frame clones and lacks some. The sample holds 95,000 to 150,000 clones; 75% to 85% are singletons and the top ten take approximately 3.8%. Each donor was nominally healthy when sampled (though unrecorded immune exposures were likely). The rearrangement joins TRBV19 to TRBJ1-1; D call uncertain. The sample comprised PBMCs. This TCR derives from a man in his forties or fifties in good health and CMV-seronegative. CDR3 DNA sequence: TGTGCCAGTAGTATAGATCGAGGGAAAGCTTTCTTT. The encoded protein is CASSIDRGKAFF.